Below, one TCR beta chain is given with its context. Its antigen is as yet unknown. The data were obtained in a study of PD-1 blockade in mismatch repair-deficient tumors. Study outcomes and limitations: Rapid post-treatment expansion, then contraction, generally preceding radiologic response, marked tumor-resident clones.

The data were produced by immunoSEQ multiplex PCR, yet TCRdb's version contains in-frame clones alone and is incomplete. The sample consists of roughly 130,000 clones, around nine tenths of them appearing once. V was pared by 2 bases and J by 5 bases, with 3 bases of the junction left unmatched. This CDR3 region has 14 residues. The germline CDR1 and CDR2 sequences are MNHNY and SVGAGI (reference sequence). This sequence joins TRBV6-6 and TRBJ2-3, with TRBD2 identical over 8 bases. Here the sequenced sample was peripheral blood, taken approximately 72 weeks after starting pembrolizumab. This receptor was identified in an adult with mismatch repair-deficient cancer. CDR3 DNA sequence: TGTGCCAGCAGTTACAAAGGGACTAGAGATACGCAGTATTTT. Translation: CASSYKGTRDTQYF.